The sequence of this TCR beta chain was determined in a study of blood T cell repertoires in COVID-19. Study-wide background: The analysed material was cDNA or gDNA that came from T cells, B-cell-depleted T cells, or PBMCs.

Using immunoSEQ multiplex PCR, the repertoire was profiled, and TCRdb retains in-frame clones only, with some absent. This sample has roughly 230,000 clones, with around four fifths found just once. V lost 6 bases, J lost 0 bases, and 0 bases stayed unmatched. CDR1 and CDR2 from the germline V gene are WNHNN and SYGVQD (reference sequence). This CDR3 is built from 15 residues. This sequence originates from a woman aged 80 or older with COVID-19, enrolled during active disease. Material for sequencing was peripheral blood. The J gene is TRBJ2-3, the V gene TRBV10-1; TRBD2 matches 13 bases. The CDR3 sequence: CASRTSGGSTDTQYF. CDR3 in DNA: TGCGCCAGCAGGACTAGCGGGGGGAGCACAGATACGCAGTATTTT.